This T cell receptor beta chain was identified in a study of blood T cell repertoires in COVID-19. About the study: T cells, B-cell-depleted T cells, or PBMCs supplied cDNA or gDNA.

The CDR3 consists of 15 residues. The germline V gene encodes CDR1 SGHNT and CDR2 YENEEA. The V segment lost 5 bases and the J segment 0 bases; nucleotides outside the gene matches: 3. Under the authors' procedure: The assay estimated nucleated cells by amplifying reference gene primers. Assay: immunoSEQ multiplex PCR; the TCRdb copy retains only in-frame clones and omits some. From that table come the V and J calls and clone size; the DNA was used to work out D and trimming. Altogether fewer than 400,000 clones are present, roughly 85% being singletons, with the ten largest covering roughly 2.3%. Cohort placement rested on clinical history that participants reported themselves. Recovery meant two consecutive negative NP/OP PCR tests, professional clearance, or resolved symptoms.

The source of this sequence is a man aged 25-40 years who had recovered from COVID-19. What was sequenced was PBMCs or T cells enriched from blood (not recorded which). The chain links TRBV11-3 to TRBJ2-2, with TRBD1 matching 7 bases. The CDR3 region has the DNA TGTGCCAGCAGCCGACAGGGCACGAACACCGGGGAGCTGTTTTTT. Residues: CASSRQGTNTGELFF.